Sequencing of this T cell receptor beta chain was carried out in a study of T cell changes during pregnancy in multiple sclerosis. J was trimmed by 0 bases and V by 3 bases; bases with no gene match: 2. Germline lookup yields CDR1 SEHNR and CDR2 FQNEAQ (reference sequence). The CDR3 is 15 residues long. This clone was recorded once. Here immunoSEQ multiplex PCR was the method, and the copy in TCRdb shows in-frame clones only, minus some. This table holds around 57,000 clones, around 91% found once. The origin of this receptor is a female donor in good health, enrolled as a control in a pregnancy study. The starting material was peripheral blood, obtained after pregnancy. The rearrangement uses TRBV7-9 and TRBJ1-3; TRBD1 aligns across 7 bases. CDR3 nucleotide sequence: TGTGCCAGCAGCTTCTGGACAGGCTCTGGAAACACCATATATTTT. It is translated as CASSFWTGSGNTIYF.